This is a list of T cell receptor beta chains from one sample in a study of prognosis after radiotherapy for stage I lung cancer. TCRdb processed the multiplex PCR reads anew with MiXCR; each CDR3 protein has one entry. The repertoire holds about 16,000 distinct CDR3 sequences, with about 40% as singletons. Material: PBMCs, obtained before or after stereotactic body radiation therapy (not recorded which). These receptors came from a donor older than 45 with non-small cell lung cancer. Each CDR3 is given with its conserved first and last residue. Fields, in order: D gene, V gene, J gene, clone size, CDR3 DNA, CDR3 protein. D genes are given only for firm matches. Clone size is shown for a subset of rows, as once, few, many or a class of expanded clone.

TRBD2	TRBV12-3/TRBV12-4	TRBJ2-5	.	TGTGCCAGCACCCTCAGCGGGGGTGCCTTGATGGAGACCCAGTACTTC	CASTLSGGALMETQYF
TRBD2	TRBV6-1	TRBJ2-1	.	TGTGCCAGCCATAGCGGGACCCATTACAATGAGCAGTTCTTC	CASHSGTHYNEQFF
.	TRBV7-2	TRBJ2-7	medium-sized	TGTGCCAGCAGCTTGCGCTCCGGTGGTTCCAACGAGCAGTACTTC	CASSLRSGGSNEQYF
TRBD1	TRBV7-2	TRBJ1-1	many	TGTGCCAGCAGCTTAGTCCCCAAGGGGGCGCAGGGTGAAGCTTTCTTT	CASSLVPKGAQGEAFF
.	TRBV6-1	TRBJ2-7	medium-sized	TGTGCCAGCAGTCGGGGCTACGACTACGAGCAGTACTTC	CASSRGYDYEQYF
.	TRBV28	TRBJ2-1	medium-sized	TGTGCCAGCAGTGGTACCGAGACCTACAATGAGCAGTTCTTC	CASSGTETYNEQFF
TRBD2	TRBV2	TRBJ2-1	many	TGTGCCAGCAGTGAACCAACTAGCGGGGAACCCTACAATGAGCAGTTCTTC	CASSEPTSGEPYNEQFF
.	TRBV7-2	TRBJ1-2	.	TGTGCCAGCAGCTTAGATTGGACTGCCCTTGAGGGATACACCTTC	CASSLDWTALEGYTF
.	TRBV25-1	TRBJ1-5	.	TGTGCCAGCAGTGTCCTCAGTATCAATCAGCCCCAGCATTTT	CASSVLSINQPQHF
.	TRBV20-1	TRBJ2-7	.	TGCAGTGCTAAGGGGACATTGAGCTCCTACGAGCAGTACTTC	CSAKGTLSSYEQYF
.	TRBV27	TRBJ2-3	once	TGTGCCATCAGTTTGGTCGTGGGGGGGCCAGATACGCAGTATTTT	CAISLVVGGPDTQYF
.	TRBV6-2/TRBV6-3	TRBJ2-1	many	TGTGCCAGCAGTTGGGTGAATGAGCAGTTCTTC	CASSWVNEQFF
.	TRBV12-3/TRBV12-4	TRBJ2-1	.	TGTGCCAGCAAGTTAGCCCACAATGAGCAGTTCTTC	CASKLAHNEQFF
.	TRBV25-1	TRBJ2-2	many	TGTGCCAGCAGTGCCGGGGAGCTGTTTTTT	CASSAGELFF
.	TRBV27	TRBJ2-7	.	TGTGCCATCCCCGAGGTGGGGGACTTCCCCTACGAGCAGTACTTC	CAIPEVGDFPYEQYF
.	TRBV6-2/TRBV6-3	TRBJ2-2	.	TGTGCCACCTTGTGGGGGTACGACACCGTGGATCTGTTTTTT	CATLWGYDTVDLFF
TRBD2	TRBV20-1	TRBJ2-1	many	TGCAGTGCCACCGGGACTAGCGGGAGGCTGGGAAATGAGCAGTTCTTC	CSATGTSGRLGNEQFF
.	TRBV7-6	TRBJ2-1	many	TGTGCCAGCAGCGTTGACTCAAACTCCTACAATGAGCAGTTCTTC	CASSVDSNSYNEQFF
.	TRBV20-1	TRBJ2-7	many	TGCAGTGCTAGAGATTGGGCGGAGAGCTCCTACGAGCAGTACTTC	CSARDWAESSYEQYF
TRBD1	TRBV11-2	TRBJ2-7	medium-sized	TGTGCCAGCAGCTCCAAGACAGGGGGCTACGAGCAGTACTTC	CASSSKTGGYEQYF
.	TRBV11-2	TRBJ2-5	many	TGTGCCAGCAGCCTACAAGGGGGGGCCGGGGAGACCCAGTACTTC	CASSLQGGAGETQYF
.	TRBV2	TRBJ2-7	.	TGTGCCAGCAGTGCAGCTTCACAGCTTAACGAGCAGTACTTC	CASSAASQLNEQYF
.	TRBV7-2	TRBJ1-1	.	TGTGCCAGCTGGAATCAGTTGGACACTGAAGCTTTCTTT	CASWNQLDTEAFF
.	TRBV18	TRBJ2-3	many	TGTGCCAGCTCACCACGGCAGGTGGGGACAGATACGCAGTATTTT	CASSPRQVGTDTQYF
.	TRBV24-1	TRBJ1-2	medium-sized	TGTGCCACCAGTGGCTACGACAGCGGCTACACCTTC	CATSGYDSGYTF